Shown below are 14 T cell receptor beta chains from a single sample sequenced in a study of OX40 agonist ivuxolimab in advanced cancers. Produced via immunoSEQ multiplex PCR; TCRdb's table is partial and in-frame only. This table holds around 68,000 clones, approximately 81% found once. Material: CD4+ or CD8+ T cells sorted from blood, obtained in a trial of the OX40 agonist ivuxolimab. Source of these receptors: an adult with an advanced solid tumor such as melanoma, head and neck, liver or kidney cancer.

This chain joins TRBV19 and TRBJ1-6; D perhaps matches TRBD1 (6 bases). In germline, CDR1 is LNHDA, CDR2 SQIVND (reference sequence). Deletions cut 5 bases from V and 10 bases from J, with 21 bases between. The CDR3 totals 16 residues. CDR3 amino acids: CASSFYPDRGKSPLHF. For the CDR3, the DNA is TGTGCCAGTAGTTTCTACCCGGACAGAGGAAAATCACCCCTCCACTTT.

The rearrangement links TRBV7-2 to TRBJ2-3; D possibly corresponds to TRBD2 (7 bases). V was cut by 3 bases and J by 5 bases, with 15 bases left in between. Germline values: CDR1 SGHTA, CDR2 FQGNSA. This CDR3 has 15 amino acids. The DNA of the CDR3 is TGTGCCAGCAGCTTTTCGGGGGGCGAAGGAGATACGCAGTATTTT. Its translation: CASSFSGGEGDTQYF.

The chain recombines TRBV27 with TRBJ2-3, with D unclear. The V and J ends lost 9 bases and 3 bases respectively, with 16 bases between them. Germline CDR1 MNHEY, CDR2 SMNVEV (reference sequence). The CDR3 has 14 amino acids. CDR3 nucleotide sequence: TGTGCCAGTACCCGTCAAGCCCGTACAGATACGCAGTATTTT. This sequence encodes CASTRQARTDTQYF.

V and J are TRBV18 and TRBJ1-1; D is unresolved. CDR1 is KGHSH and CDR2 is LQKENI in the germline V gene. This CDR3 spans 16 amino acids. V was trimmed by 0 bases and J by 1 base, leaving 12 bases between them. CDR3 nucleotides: TGTGCCAGCTCACCACCGGGTATCGGCCAGAACACTGAAGCTTTCTTT. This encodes CASSPPGIGQNTEAFF.

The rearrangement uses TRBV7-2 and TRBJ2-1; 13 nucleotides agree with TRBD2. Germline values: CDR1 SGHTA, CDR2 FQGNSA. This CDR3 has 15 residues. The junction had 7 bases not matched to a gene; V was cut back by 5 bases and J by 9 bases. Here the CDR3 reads CASSQLAGGPFEQFF. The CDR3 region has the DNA TGTGCCAGCAGCCAACTAGCGGGGGGGCCGTTTGAGCAGTTCTTC.

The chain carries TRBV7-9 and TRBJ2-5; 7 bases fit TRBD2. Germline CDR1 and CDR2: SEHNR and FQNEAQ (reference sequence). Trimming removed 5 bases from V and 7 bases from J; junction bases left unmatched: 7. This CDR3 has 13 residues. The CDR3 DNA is TGTGCCAGCAGCCGGGGGGTCTCGGGGACCCAGTACTTC. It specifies CASSRGVSGTQYF. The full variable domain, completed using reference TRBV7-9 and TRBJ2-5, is DTGVSQNPRHKITKRGQNVTFRCDPISEHNRLYWYRQTLGQGPEFLTYFQNEAQLEKSRLLSDRFSAERPKGSFSTLEIQRTEQGDSAMYLCASSRGVSGTQYFGPGTRLLVL.

The CDR3 protein is CASSVAGTSGETQYF. The CDR3, as DNA: TGTGCCAGCAGCGTAGCAGGGACTAGCGGAGAGACCCAGTACTTC. The chain joins TRBV9 to TRBJ2-5; 11 nucleotides align to TRBD2. There are 15 residues in the CDR3. Germline V CDR1 and CDR2: SGDLS, YYNGEE. J gave up 4 bases and V 0 bases, and 2 bases lay outside the gene matches.

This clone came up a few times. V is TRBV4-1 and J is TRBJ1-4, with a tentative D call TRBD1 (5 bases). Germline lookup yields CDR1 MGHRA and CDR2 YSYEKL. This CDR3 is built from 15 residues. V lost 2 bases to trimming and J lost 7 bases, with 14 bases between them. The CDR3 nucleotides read TGCGCCAGCAGCCAACAAGGGGCCTCCTTTGAAAAACTGTTTTTT. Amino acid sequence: CASSQQGASFEKLFF.

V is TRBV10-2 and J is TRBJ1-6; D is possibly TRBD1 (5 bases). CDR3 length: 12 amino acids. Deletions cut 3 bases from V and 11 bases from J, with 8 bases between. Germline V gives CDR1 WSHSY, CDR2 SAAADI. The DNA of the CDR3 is TGCGCCAGCAGTGAAGAGGGGACACCCCTCCACTTT. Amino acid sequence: CASSEEGTPLHF.

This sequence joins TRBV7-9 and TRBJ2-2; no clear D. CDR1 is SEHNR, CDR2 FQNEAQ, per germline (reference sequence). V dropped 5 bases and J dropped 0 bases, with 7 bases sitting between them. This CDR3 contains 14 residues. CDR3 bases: TGTGCCAGCAGCACCGAGTCGAACACCGGGGAGCTGTTTTTT. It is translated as CASSTESNTGELFF. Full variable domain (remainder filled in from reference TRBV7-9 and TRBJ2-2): DTGVSQNPRHKITKRGQNVTFRCDPISEHNRLYWYRQTLGQGPEFLTYFQNEAQLEKSRLLSDRFSAERPKGSFSTLEIQRTEQGDSAMYLCASSTESNTGELFFGEGSRLTVL.

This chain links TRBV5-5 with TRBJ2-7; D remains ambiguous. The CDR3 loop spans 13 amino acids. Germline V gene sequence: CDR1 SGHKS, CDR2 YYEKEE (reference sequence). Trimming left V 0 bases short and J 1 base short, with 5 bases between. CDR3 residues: CASSLVGSYEQYF. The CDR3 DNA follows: TGTGCCAGCAGCTTGGTGGGGTCCTACGAGCAGTACTTC. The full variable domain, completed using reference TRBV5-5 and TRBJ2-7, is DAGVTQSPTHLIKTRGQQVTLRCSPISGHKSVSWYQQVLGQGPQFIFQYYEKEERGRGNFPDRFSARQFPNYSSELNVNALLLGDSALYLCASSLVGSYEQYFGPGTRLTVT.

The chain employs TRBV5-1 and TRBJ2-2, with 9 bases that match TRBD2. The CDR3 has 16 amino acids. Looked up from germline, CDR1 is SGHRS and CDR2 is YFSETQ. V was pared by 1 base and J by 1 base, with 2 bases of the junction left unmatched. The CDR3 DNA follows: TGCGCCAGCAGCTTGCAACTAGCGGGGAACACCGGGGAGCTGTTTTTT. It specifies CASSLQLAGNTGELFF.

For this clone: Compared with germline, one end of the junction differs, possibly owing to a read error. The CDR3 region has the DNA TGTGCTAGCAGGGCTAGCGGGGTAACCGGGGAGCTGTTTTTT. It encodes CASRASGVTGELFF. The J gene is TRBJ2-2, the V gene TRBV7-7; TRBD2 agrees at 9 bases. CDR1 SSHAT and CDR2 FNYEAQ come from the germline V gene (reference sequence). The CDR3 is made up of 14 amino acids.

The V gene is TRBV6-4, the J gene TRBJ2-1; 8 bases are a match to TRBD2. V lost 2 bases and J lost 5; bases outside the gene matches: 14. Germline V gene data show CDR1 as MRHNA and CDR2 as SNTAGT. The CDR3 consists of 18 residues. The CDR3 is CASSDRDPLAGGHNEQFF. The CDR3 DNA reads TGTGCCAGCAGTGACCGCGACCCACTGGCGGGGGGTCACAATGAGCAGTTCTTC.